A single sample is the source of the 14 T cell receptor beta chains below, sequenced in a study of low-dose radiotherapy and immunotherapy resistance in tumors (dated by TCRdb to about 2022). Read against the paper, the sample's time point label means: after trial treatment. This specimen's treatment or condition label, interpreted: LDRT plus nivolumab, ipilimumab, low-dose cyclophosphamide and aspirin (RACIN trial). The sequencing machine was an Illumina HiSeq 2500. Superscript III and a set of TRAV- and TRBV-specific primers were used to synthesize first-strand cDNA, so that both TCRalpha and TCRbeta chains were covered. A roughly 19-cycle PCR with Phusion amplified the TCRs, pairing a constant-region primer with the adapter that was attached to the V primers. TCRdb reran the public reads through fastp at Q25 and MiXCR, keeping productive beta chains. For every CDR3 protein sequence, its rows merge into one entry that carries the most common genes and DNA. The sample table lists around 80,000 distinct CDR3 sequences, over 15% of them with a count of one. The ten largest clones represent about 1.3% of the sample.

Sequences were derived from PBMCs, sampled after low-dose radiotherapy plus immunotherapy. These receptors were obtained from a male donor with prostate cancer.

This clonotype occurred many times. The rearrangement links TRBV6-5 to TRBJ2-1; either TRBD1 or TRBD2 may fit D (5 bases each). This CDR3 contains 14 residues. V was trimmed by 6 bases and J by 3 bases, leaving 12 bases between them. The germline V gene has CDR1 MNHEY and CDR2 SVGAGI. In nucleotides, the CDR3 is TGTGCCAGCAGCGGGACGGGATACTACAATGAGCAGTTCTTC. It is translated as CASSGTGYYNEQFF.

Ten or more counts support this clonotype. The rearrangement links TRBV5-1 to TRBJ2-7; D possibly matches TRBD1 or TRBD2 (5 bases each). Germline lookup yields CDR1 SGHRS and CDR2 YFSETQ. The CDR3 is made up of 14 amino acids. Trimming shortened V by 0 bases and J by 6 bases, and 13 bases separated the two germline ends. CDR3 DNA sequence: TGCGCCAGCAGCTTGGAGCAGGGAGCGGCCGAGCAGTACTTC. Amino acid sequence: CASSLEQGAAEQYF.

This clonotype was found many times. The CDR3 region has the DNA TGTGCCACCAGTGATGCCGGGACTAGCGGGAAAAATGAGCAGTTCTTC. It encodes CATSDAGTSGKNEQFF. The V call is TRBV24-1, the J call TRBJ2-1; TRBD2 matches 13 bases. This CDR3 is built from 16 residues. After removal of 3 bases from V and 7 bases from J, the junction contained 5 bases not matched to a gene. The V gene's germline CDR1 is KGHDR and CDR2 SFDVKD.

This clonotype was counted many times. This rearrangement joins TRBV29-1 to TRBJ1-1; maybe TRBD1 (6 bases). The CDR3 runs to 12 residues. CDR1 is SQVTM, CDR2 ANQGSEA, per germline. V dropped 5 bases and J dropped 3 bases, with 10 bases sitting between them. CDR3: CSVSRGDTEAFF. For the CDR3, the DNA is TGCAGCGTTTCAAGGGGGGACACTGAAGCTTTCTTT.

This clonotype has a count of ten or more. The V call is TRBV7-3, the J call TRBJ2-2, with D possibly being TRBD1 (6 bases). CDR1 and CDR2 from the germline V gene are SGHTA and FQGTGA. Trimming took 8 bases from V and 1 from J, leaving 11 bases between them. The CDR3 contains 14 residues. The CDR3: CASSNRENTGELFF. The CDR3, as DNA: TGTGCCAGCTCTAACAGGGAGAACACCGGGGAGCTGTTTTTT.

The sample holds many counts of this clonotype. This chain connects TRBV12-3 or TRBV12-4 to TRBJ1-4, with D tentatively TRBD1 (5 bases). This CDR3 is built from 14 residues. Deletions cut 5 bases from V and 7 bases from J, with 14 bases between. CDR3 residues: CASSRDGGTEKLFF. The CDR3 DNA sequence: TGTGCCAGCAGTCGGGACGGCGGTACTGAAAAACTGTTTTTT.

The CDR3 protein is CASTRAGAYNEQFF. The CDR3 DNA follows: TGTGCCAGCACTCGAGCGGGGGCCTACAATGAGCAGTTCTTC. This rearrangement joins TRBV6-2 or TRBV6-3 to TRBJ2-1, with TRBD2 matching 8 bases. V lost 7 bases, J lost 2 bases, and 4 bases stayed unmatched. Germline V gene sequence: CDR1 MNHEY, CDR2 SVGEGT. The CDR3 is 14 amino acids.

This clonotype was seen ten or more times. CDR3 sequence: CASSPTLALETQYF. The CDR3 nucleotides read TGTGCCAGCAGTCCCACGCTAGCGCTAGAGACCCAGTACTTC. J is TRBJ2-5 and V is TRBV6-5; D is perhaps TRBD2 (6 bases). Trimming took 5 bases from V and 4 from J, leaving 14 bases between them. Per germline, CDR1 MNHEY and CDR2 SVGAGI. The CDR3 length is 14 residues.

This clonotype has only a few counts. The rearrangement links TRBV2 to TRBJ2-1, with 8 bases identical to TRBD2. J lost 7 bases, V lost 1 base, and 9 bases had no gene match. Per germline, CDR1 SNHLY and CDR2 FYNNEI. The CDR3 totals 16 residues. The CDR3 here is CASSEGDGRAGNEQFF. The CDR3, as DNA: TGTGCCAGCAGTGAAGGAGACGGGAGGGCCGGAAATGAGCAGTTCTTC.

The chain joins TRBV29-1 to TRBJ1-1; 7 nucleotides agree with TRBD1. Germline CDR1 reads SQVTM; CDR2 reads ANQGSEA. The CDR3 sequence is 12 residues long. Losses at the gene ends were 7 bases for V and 0 bases for J; bases not matched to a gene: 2. CDR3 sequence: CSGGGMNTEAFF. The CDR3 nucleotides are TGCAGCGGAGGGGGCATGAACACTGAAGCTTTCTTT. The full variable domain, completed using reference TRBV29-1 and TRBJ1-1, is SAVISQKPSRDICQRGTSLTIQCQVDSQVTMMFWYRQQPGQSLTLIATANQGSEATYESGFVIDKFPISRPNLTFSTLTVSNMSPEDSSIYLCSGGGMNTEAFFGQGTRLTVV.

A few counts support this clonotype. The chain links TRBV2 to TRBJ2-1; 7 positions match TRBD2. This CDR3 is 13 amino acids long. CDR1 and CDR2 (germline): SNHLY, FYNNEI. V lost 1 base and J lost 15; bases outside the gene matches: 9. This CDR3 reads CASSEVHSGGRFF. The CDR3 coding sequence is TGTGCCAGCAGTGAAGTTCACTCGGGAGGTCGGTTCTTC.

This clonotype was recorded many times. The chain links TRBV6-5 to TRBJ2-7, with D possibly TRBD1 on 5 matching bases. Trimming shortened V by 6 bases and J by 2 bases, and 14 bases separated the two germline ends. The CDR3 runs 14 residues. The germline CDR1 and CDR2 sequences are MNHEY and SVGAGI. CDR3 bases: TGTGCCAGCAGCCGCGGTAGGGGTACCTACGAGCAGTACTTC. As protein: CASSRGRGTYEQYF.

This clonotype was seen more than once but under ten times. V usage is TRBV5-1 and J usage is TRBJ2-3; no firm D call. Germline CDR1 reads SGHRS; CDR2 reads YFSETQ. This CDR3 has 16 residues. The V end lost 0 bases, the J end lost 0 bases, and 11 bases lay between the germline ends. CDR3 amino acids: CASSLELRTSTDTQYF. The CDR3 nucleotides are TGCGCCAGCAGCTTGGAGCTACGAACTAGCACAGATACGCAGTATTTT.

This clonotype occurred a few times. The V and J genes are TRBV27 and TRBJ2-5; 9 bases fit TRBD2. V dropped 6 bases and J dropped 1; count of bases not matched to a gene: 21. In germline, CDR1 is MNHEY, CDR2 SMNVEV (reference sequence). CDR3 length equals 20 residues. The CDR3 nucleotides are TGTGCCAGCAGCTATAGACTAGCGGAGATGTGGGTGCGATCCCAAGAGACCCAGTACTTC. Its translation: CASSYRLAEMWVRSQETQYF.